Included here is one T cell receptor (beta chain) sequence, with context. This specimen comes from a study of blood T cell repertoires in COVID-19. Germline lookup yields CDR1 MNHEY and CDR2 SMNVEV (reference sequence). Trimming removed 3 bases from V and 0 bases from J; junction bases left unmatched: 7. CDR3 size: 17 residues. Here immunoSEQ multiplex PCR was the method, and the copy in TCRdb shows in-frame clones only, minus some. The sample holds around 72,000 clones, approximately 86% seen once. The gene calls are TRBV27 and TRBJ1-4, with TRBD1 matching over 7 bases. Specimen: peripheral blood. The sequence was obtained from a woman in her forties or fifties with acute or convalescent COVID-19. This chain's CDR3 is CASSFRGGRATNEKLFF. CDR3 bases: TGTGCCAGCAGTTTTAGAGGGGGCCGTGCAACTAATGAAAAACTGTTTTTT.